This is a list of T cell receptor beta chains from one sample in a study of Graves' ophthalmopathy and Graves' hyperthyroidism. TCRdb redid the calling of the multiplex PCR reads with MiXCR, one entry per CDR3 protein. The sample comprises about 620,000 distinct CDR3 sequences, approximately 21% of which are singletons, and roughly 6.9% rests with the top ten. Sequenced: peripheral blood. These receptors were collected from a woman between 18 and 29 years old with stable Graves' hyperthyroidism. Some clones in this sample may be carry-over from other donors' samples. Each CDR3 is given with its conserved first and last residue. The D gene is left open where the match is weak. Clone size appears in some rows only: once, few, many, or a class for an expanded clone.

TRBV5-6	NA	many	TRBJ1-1	TGTGCCAGCATCCCCACCCAGGGAGGAAACACTGAAGCTTTCTTT	CASIPTQGGNTEAFF
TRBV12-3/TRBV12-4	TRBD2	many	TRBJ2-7	TGTGCCAGCAGTTTCGGGGGGGTAGTCTACGAGCAGTACTTC	CASSFGGVVYEQYF
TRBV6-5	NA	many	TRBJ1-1	TGTGCCAGCAGTTCTTTCGGGAGCTCAGGGGCGGGCACTGAAGCTTTCTTT	CASSSFGSSGAGTEAFF
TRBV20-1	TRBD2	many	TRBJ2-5	TGCAGTGCTAGTCGTCGACTAGCGTTGTACCAAGAGACCCAGTACTTC	CSASRRLALYQETQYF
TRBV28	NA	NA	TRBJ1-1	TGTGCCAGCACTAAAACCGCGAACACTGAAGCTTTCTTT	CASTKTANTEAFF
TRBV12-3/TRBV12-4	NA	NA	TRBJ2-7	TGTGCCAGCAGTTTCCCTGGGAAGAGTCACGAGCAGTACTTC	CASSFPGKSHEQYF
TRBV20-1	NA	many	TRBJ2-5	TGCAGTGCCCTGACCCCCAGCCAAGAGACCCAGTACTTC	CSALTPSQETQYF
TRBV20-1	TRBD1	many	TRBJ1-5	TGCAGTGCAACGACAGGGCTCCACTCCTATAGCAATCAGCCCCAGCATTTT	CSATTGLHSYSNQPQHF
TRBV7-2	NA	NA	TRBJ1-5	TGTGCCAGCAGCTTAGATACAGGTTCTTGGGCCCAGCATTTT	CASSLDTGSWAQHF
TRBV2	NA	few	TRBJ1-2	TGTGCCAGCAGTGAGACAGCCCGAGTGGGCTACACCTTC	CASSETARVGYTF
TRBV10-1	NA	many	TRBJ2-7	TGCGCCAGCAGTATAGGAGTGGGACCAAGGGAGCAGTACTTC	CASSIGVGPREQYF
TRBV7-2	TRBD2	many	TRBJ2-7	TGTGCCAGCAGCTTAGCGGCCGGGACTAGCGGATACGAGCAGTACTTC	CASSLAAGTSGYEQYF
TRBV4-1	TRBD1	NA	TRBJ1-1	TGCGCCAGCAGCCGCGGGACAGGGGGCGATCCTGAAGCTTTCTTT	CASSRGTGGDPEAFF
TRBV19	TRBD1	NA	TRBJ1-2	TGTGCCAGTAGTATAGCTCCGACAGGGAGCGGCTACACCTTC	CASSIAPTGSGYTF
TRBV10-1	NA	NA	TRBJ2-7	TGCGCCAGCAGTGAAATGGCTGGACCCTACGAGCAGTACTTC	CASSEMAGPYEQYF
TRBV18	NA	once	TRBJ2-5	TGTGCCAGCTCACCACGCAGGGAGCAAGAGACCCAGTACTTC	CASSPRREQETQYF
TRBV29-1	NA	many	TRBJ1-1	TGCAGCGCCGTACGGAGCTCTAAGAACACTGAAGCTTTCTTT	CSAVRSSKNTEAFF
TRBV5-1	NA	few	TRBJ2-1	TGCGCCAGCAGCGCAGATTACAATGAGCAGTTCTTC	CASSADYNEQFF
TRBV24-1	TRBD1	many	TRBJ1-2	TGTGCCACCAGTGATCGGACAGGGGGTTATGGCTACACCTTC	CATSDRTGGYGYTF
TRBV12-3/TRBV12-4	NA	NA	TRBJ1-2	TGTGCCAGCAGCCCGAGACAGCTCTATGGCTACACCTTC	CASSPRQLYGYTF
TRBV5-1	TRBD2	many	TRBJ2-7	TGCGCCAGCAGCTTGGCCGGGACTAGCCACTCCTACGAGCAGTACTTC	CASSLAGTSHSYEQYF
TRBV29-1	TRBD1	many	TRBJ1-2	TGCAGCGTTGATAAGGCAGGGGGTGGCTACACCTTC	CSVDKAGGGYTF
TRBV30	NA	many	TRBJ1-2	TGTGCCTGGAGTCCAGGGTTAGGTGGCTACACCTTC	CAWSPGLGGYTF
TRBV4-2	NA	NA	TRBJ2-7	TGTGCCAGCAGCGCGGCACCTACCCCGGTAGCGCCCTACGAGCAGTACTTC	CASSAAPTPVAPYEQYF
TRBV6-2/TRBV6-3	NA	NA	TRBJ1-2	TGTGCCAGCAGATTGAGACGGGGGTCCTTAGATGGCTACACCTTC	CASRLRRGSLDGYTF
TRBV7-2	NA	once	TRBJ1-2	TGTGCCAGCAGCTCTTCCGGGGGGGTCTATGGCTACACCTTC	CASSSSGGVYGYTF
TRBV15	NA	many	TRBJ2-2	TGTGCCACCAGCAGAGAAGTGGGCTTGAACACCGGGGAGCTGTTTTTT	CATSREVGLNTGELFF
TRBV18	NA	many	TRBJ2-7	TGTGCCAGCTCACAGCGACAGGCCTACGAGCAGTACTTC	CASSQRQAYEQYF
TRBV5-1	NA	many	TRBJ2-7	TGCGCCAGCAGCTTGGAAGGCGGTTACTCCTACGAGCAGTACTTC	CASSLEGGYSYEQYF
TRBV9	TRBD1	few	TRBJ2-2	TGTGCCAGCAACCCGGGACAGGGGAACGGGGAGCTGTTTTTT	CASNPGQGNGELFF
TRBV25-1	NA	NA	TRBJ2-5	TGTGCCAGCAGTCCTCTCGGGCTCCAAGAGACCCAGTACTTC	CASSPLGLQETQYF
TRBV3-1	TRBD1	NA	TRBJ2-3	TGTGCCAGCAGCCAAGTCCCACAGTCAGGGGGCGCGACGCAGTATTTT	CASSQVPQSGGATQYF
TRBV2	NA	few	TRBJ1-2	TGTGCCAGCAGTGACTCCCCGGTGGATGGCTACACCTTC	CASSDSPVDGYTF
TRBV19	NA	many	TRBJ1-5	TGTGCCAGTAGTCCGGGGCCGGAAGGGCAGCCCCAGCATTTT	CASSPGPEGQPQHF
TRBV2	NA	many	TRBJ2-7	TGTGCCAGCAGTGATTACGGCGGGGGCCTTTACGAGCAGTACTTC	CASSDYGGGLYEQYF
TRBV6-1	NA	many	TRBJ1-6	TGTGCCAGCAGTGGAATACGGGAGAGACGGAATTCACCCCTCCACTTT	CASSGIRERRNSPLHF
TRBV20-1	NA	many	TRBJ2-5	TGCAGTGCTCCTATTTGGGACGGGGAGACCCAGTACTTC	CSAPIWDGETQYF
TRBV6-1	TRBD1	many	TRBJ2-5	TGTGCCAGCAGTCCCGGACAGGGGGACCAAGAGACCCAGTACTTC	CASSPGQGDQETQYF
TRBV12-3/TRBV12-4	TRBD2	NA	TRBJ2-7	TGTGCCAGCAGTTCTCTGGCTAGCGGGGCGGAAGGGGAGCAGTACTTC	CASSSLASGAEGEQYF
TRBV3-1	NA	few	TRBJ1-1	TGTGCCAGCAGCCAAGTGGCAGGGATGAACACTGAAGCTTTCTTT	CASSQVAGMNTEAFF
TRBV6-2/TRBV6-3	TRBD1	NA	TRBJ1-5	TGTGCCAGCACCCCCGAGGGGGCGGGGAATCAGCCCCAGCATTTT	CASTPEGAGNQPQHF
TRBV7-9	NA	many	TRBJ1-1	TGTGCCAGCAGCTACAAACTGAACACTGAAGCTTTCTTT	CASSYKLNTEAFF
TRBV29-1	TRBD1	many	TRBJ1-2	TGCAGCGTTGCAAAGGGGGCGCCCCCCTCCTCTTATGGCTACACCTTC	CSVAKGAPPSSYGYTF
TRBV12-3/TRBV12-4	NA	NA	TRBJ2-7	TGTGCCAGCAGTCTGGGGGCGGGGAACTACGAGCAGTACTTC	CASSLGAGNYEQYF
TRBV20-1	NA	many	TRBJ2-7	TGCAGTGCTAGAGCCAGGGGAGACGAGCAGTACTTC	CSARARGDEQYF
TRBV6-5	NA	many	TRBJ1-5	TGTGCCAGCATGCGCGAGAGGGGTCAGCCCCAGCATTTT	CASMRERGQPQHF
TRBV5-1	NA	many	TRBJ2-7	TGCGCCAGCAGCGACAGGCCCTCCTACGAGCAGTACTTC	CASSDRPSYEQYF
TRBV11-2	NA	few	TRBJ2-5	TGTGCCAGCAGAACACAGGAGGGGTTCGCGGAGACCCAGTACTTC	CASRTQEGFAETQYF
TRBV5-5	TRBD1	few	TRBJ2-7	TGTGCCAGCAGTTCCGGACAGGGGTTCGACGAGCAGTACTTC	CASSSGQGFDEQYF
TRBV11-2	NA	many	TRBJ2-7	TGTGCCAGCAGCTTAGGGCACTACGAGCAGTACTTC	CASSLGHYEQYF